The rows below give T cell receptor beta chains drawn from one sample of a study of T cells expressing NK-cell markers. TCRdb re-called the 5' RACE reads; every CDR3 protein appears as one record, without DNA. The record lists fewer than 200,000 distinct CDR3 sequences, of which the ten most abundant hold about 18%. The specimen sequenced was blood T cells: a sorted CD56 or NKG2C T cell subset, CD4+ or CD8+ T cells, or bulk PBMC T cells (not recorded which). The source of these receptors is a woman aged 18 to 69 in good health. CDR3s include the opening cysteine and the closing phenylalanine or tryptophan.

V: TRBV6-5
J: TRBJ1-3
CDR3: CASSYSFGRISGNTIYF

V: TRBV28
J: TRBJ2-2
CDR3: CASIRERHTGELFF

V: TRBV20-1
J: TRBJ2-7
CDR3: CSAKGSGTYEQYF

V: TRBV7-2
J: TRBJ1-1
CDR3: CASEEGPTGRAFF

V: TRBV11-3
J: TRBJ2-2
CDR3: CASSSQITGELFF

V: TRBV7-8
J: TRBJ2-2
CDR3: CASSLAAGTANTGELFF

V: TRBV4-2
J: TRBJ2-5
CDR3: CASSQAGHKETQYF

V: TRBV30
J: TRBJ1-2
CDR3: CAWSYQGGGYTF

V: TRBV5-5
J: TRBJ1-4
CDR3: CASSLGAQDEKLFF

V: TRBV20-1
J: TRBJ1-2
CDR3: CSAAPGRETYGYTF

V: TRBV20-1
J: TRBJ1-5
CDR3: CSAFQGEHQPQHF

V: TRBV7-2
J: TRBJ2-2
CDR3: CASSPQPRGGTGELFF

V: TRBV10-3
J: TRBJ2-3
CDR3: CAISATDTQYF

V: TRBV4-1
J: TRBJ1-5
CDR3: CASSQPGQGASQPQHF

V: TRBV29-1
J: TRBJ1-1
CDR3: CSVEDPFLNTEAFF

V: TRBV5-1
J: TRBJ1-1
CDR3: CASSARTGSATEAFF

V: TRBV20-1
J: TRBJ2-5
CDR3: CSARARTGTGVQETQYF

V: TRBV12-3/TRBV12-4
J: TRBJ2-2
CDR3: CASSLANRRHTGELFF

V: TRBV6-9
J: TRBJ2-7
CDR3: CASSYSGTSDYEQYF

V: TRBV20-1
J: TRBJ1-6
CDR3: CSARTGLTSPLHF

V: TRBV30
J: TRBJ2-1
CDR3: CAWLAGGANNEQFF

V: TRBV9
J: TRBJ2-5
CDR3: CASSVALGQGETQYF

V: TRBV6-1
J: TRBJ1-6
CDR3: CASRGQGGDNSPLHF

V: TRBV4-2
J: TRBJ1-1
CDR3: CASSRGTTGGETEAFF

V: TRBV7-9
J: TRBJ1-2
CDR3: CASSQRDGYTF

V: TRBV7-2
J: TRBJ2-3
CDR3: CASSIGLAGVDTQYF

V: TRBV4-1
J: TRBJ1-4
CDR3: CASSQDRKNEKLFF

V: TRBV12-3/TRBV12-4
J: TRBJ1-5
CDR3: CASSPGTGGWPQHF

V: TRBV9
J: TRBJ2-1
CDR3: CASSVVGAGGPGSYNEQFF

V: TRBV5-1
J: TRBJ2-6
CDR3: CASSLDVSSGANVLTF

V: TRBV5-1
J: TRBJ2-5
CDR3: CASSLTGGVFETQYF

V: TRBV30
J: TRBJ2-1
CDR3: CAWAPRDEQFF

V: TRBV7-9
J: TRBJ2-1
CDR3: CASSPYRGDVEQFF

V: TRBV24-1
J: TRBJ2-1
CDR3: CATRRPHSSYNEQFF

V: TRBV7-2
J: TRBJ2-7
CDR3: CASRLSSGGSYEQYF

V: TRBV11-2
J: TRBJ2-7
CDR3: CASSTGPQNGQYF

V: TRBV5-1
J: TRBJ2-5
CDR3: CASRDLQGGETQYF

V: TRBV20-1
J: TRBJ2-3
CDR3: CSASTGGHTQYF

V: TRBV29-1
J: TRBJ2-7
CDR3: CSVEKTGTSYEQYF

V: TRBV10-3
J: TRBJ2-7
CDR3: CAISERDRTIYEQYF

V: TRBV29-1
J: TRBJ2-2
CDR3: CSVRLVPGELFF

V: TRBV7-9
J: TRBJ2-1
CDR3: CASSLNAGGAVNEQFF

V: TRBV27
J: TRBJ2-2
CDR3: CANPQDRGFTGELFF

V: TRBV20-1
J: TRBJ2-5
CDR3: CSARESRGRETQYF

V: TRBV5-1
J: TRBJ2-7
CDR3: CASRVGYEQYF

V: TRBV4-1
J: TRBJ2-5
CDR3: CASSHKPGQGARETQYF

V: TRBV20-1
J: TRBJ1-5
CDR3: CSAAQRGRNQPQHF

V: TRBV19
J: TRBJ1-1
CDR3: CASTHGYMNTEAFF

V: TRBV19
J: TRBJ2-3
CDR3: CASSSGASGGGDTQYF

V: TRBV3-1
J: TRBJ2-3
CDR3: CASKARGGTDTQYF

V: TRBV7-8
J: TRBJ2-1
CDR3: CASSPGQGPTQFF

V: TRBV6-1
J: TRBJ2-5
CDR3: CASSVAGVGETQYF

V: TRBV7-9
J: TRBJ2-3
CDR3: CASSLGRDGTDTQYF